A selection of T cell receptor beta chains follows, all from one sample in a study of cytomegalovirus exposure and HLA in healthy donors. Sequenced by immunoSEQ multiplex PCR; TCRdb stores in-frame clones only, minus some. The table lists roughly 150,000 clones, approximately 89% of them singletons, with about a tenth in the top ten. Sequences were obtained from PBMCs. These TCRs come from a woman younger than 30 in good health and CMV-seropositive. Both conserved end residues are trimmed from each CDR3.

v_gene	CDR3aa
TRBV27	ASRRQGTYEQY
TRBV4-3	ASSQGQKTDTQY
TRBV20-1	SAYRGDTQY
TRBV5-1	ASDWDYEKLF
TRBV5-1	ASSSIAGNTGELF
TRBV5-6	ASSFTGIAGELF
TRBV11-3	ASSLDSGRGEAF
TRBV7-3	ASSLGGRYNEQF
TRBV28	ASSSLDGKNIQY
TRBV7-7	ASSLKLMETQY
TRBV2	ASSERLEIQY
TRBV5-6	ASSPMGGAISYEQY
TRBV30	AWSVRREEQY
TRBV29-1	SVGTGDYNEQF
TRBV4-1	ASSPRAGGGQPQH
TRBV18	ASSPQGGTEAF
TRBV30	AWSGGVQY
TRBV14	ASSQVGTLRGYT
TRBV7-8	ASSVHLDTGELF
TRBV29-1	SVGGGLGGVQETQY
TRBV11-3	ASNQRGGELYNEQF